This T cell receptor (beta chain) comes out of a study of beta chain features in type 1 diabetes. Study overall: Age, gender, cell numbers and subset yield matched between patients and controls.

The investigators reverse transcribed all of the isolated RNA, so they sequenced expressed TCRB transcripts. Repertoires were generated with immunoSEQ multiplex PCR, while TCRdb's copy carries only in-frame clones and drops some. Of about 450,000 clones listed, about an eighth are singletons. The V gene end was trimmed by 7 bases and the J gene end by 3 bases; junction bases not matched to a gene: 4. Germline V lookup: CDR1 KGHSH, CDR2 LQKENI. The CDR3 covers 13 residues. Study results and caveats: In these data, an HLA type influence on TCRB rearrangement remained unresolved. A closer apparent resemblance between naive, central memory and Treg TCRB repertoires was seen in patients than in healthy donors.

In this sample, this clone turned up a few times. Its antigen is not identified. The TCR sequence derives from a woman younger than 35 in good health. Sequences were obtained from naive CD4+ T cells from blood. The rearrangement links TRBV18 to TRBJ2-3, with TRBD1 matching 7 bases. This chain's CDR3 is CASFPGGTDTQYF. In DNA form, the CDR3 reads TGTGCCAGCTTCCCAGGGGGAACAGATACGCAGTATTTT. The complete variable domain, with remaining parts taken from reference TRBV18 and TRBJ2-3, reads NAGVMQNPRHLVRRRGQEARLRCSPMKGHSHVYWYRQLPEEGLKFMVYLQKENIIDESGMPKERFSAEFPKEGPSILRIQQVVRGDSAAYFCASFPGGTDTQYFGPGTRLTVL.